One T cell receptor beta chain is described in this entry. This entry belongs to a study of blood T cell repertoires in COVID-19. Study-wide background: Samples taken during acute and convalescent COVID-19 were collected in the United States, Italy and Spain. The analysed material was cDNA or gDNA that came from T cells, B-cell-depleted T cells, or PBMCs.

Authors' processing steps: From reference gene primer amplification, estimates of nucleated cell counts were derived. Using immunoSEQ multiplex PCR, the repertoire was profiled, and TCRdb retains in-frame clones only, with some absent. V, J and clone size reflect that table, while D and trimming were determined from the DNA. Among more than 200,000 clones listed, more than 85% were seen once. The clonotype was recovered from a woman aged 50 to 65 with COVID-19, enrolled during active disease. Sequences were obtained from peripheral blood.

The CDR3 loop is CASKGAGGLRDSPLHF. CDR3 in DNA: TGTGCCAGCAAAGGTGCAGGGGGGCTCCGAGATTCACCCCTCCACTTT. This rearrangement joins TRBV2 to TRBJ1-6; 7 nucleotides align to TRBD1. Germline CDR1 reads SNHLY; CDR2 reads FYNNEI. There are 16 residues in the CDR3. Unmatched junction bases numbered 14, after V lost 7 bases and J lost 8 bases.